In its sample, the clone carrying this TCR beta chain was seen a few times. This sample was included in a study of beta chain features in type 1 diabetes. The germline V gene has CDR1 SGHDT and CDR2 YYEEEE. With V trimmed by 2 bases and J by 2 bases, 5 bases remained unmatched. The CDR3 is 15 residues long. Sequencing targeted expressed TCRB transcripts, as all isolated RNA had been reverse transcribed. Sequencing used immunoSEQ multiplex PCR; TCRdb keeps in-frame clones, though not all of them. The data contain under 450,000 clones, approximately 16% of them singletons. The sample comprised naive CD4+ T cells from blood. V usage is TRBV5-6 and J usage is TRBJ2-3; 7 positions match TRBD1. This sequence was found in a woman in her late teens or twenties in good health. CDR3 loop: CASSLQGIYTDTQYF. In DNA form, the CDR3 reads TGTGCCAGCAGCTTACAGGGGATCTACACAGATACGCAGTATTTT.